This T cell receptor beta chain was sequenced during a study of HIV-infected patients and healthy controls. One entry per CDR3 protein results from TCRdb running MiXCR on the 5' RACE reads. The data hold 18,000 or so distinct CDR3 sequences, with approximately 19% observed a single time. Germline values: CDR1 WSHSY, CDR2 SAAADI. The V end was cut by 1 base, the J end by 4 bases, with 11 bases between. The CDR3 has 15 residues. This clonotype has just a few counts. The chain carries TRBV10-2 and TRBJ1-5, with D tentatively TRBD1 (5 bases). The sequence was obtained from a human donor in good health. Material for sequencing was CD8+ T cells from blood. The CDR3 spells CASSEYGGANQPQHF. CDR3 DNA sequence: TGCGCCAGCAGTGAGTACGGAGGGGCTAATCAGCCCCAGCATTTT.